This T cell receptor (beta chain) is drawn from a study of blood T cell repertoires in COVID-19. Whole-study context: The United States, Italy and Spain supplied acute and convalescent COVID-19 samples.

Per the study methods: Amplification from reference gene primers served as the basis for estimated nucleated cell counts. Measured with immunoSEQ multiplex PCR; TCRdb has only the in-frame clones, and not every one. V, J and clone size are taken as reported in that table, and D and trimming were inferred from the DNA itself. The sample has approximately 110,000 clones, approximately 70% seen once. Germline values: CDR1 SGHRS, CDR2 YFSETQ. The CDR3 loop spans 14 amino acids. Trimming left V 0 bases short and J 3 bases short, with 9 bases between. This chain links TRBV5-1 with TRBJ1-1; possibly TRBD1 for D (5 bases). The sequencing input was peripheral blood. This TCR was sampled from a human donor with acute or convalescent COVID-19. The donor label of this sample is uncertain. The chain's CDR3 is CASSLVTGYTEAFF. In nucleotides, the CDR3 is TGCGCCAGCAGCTTGGTCACAGGATACACTGAAGCTTTCTTT.